Each of the 2 T cell receptor beta chains below was sequenced from the same sample in a study of quantifying T cell responses using KT2 cells. Study summary: RNA was reverse transcribed with TCR alpha and beta constant-region primers.

The cDNA 3' end received a ligated oligonucleotide with a UMI. An equimolar mix of RC1.1 and RC1.2 primed the beta chain across TRBC1 and TRBC2. TCRdb passed the UMI-ligation and nested PCR reads through MiXCR, listing each CDR3 protein once. The data show about 30,000 distinct CDR3 sequences, with more than 7% seen just once and 15% to 19% held by the top ten. Specimen: PBMCs spiked with cells of the T cell clone KT2. These TCRs come from a human donor.

The sample holds many counts of this clonotype. The chain links TRBV19 to TRBJ2-7; 8 nucleotides align to TRBD2. The V gene end was trimmed by 4 bases and the J gene end by 2 bases; junction bases not matched to a gene: 7. The CDR3 has 15 amino acids. Germline V gene data show CDR1 as LNHDA and CDR2 as SQIVND (reference sequence). The CDR3, as DNA: TGTGCCAGTAGTAATCCGGGACTAGTCCCCTACGAGCAGTACTTC. It codes for CASSNPGLVPYEQYF. The full variable domain, rest sourced from reference TRBV19 and TRBJ2-7, is DGGITQSPKYLFRKEGQNVTLSCEQNLNHDAMYWYRQDPGQGLRLIYYSQIVNDFQKGDIAEGYSVSREKKESFPLTVTSAQKNPTAFYLCASSNPGLVPYEQYFGPGTRLTVT.

V usage is TRBV3-1 and J usage is TRBJ2-3; 7 bases are shared with TRBD2. This CDR3 region has 15 residues. Germline trimming cut 2 bases from V and 3 bases from J; bases unmatched to any gene: 5. Germline V lookup: CDR1 LGHDT, CDR2 YNNKEL (reference sequence). The CDR3 here is CASSQLGGRTDTQYF. DNA of the CDR3: TGTGCCAGCAGCCAACTTGGCGGGAGAACAGATACGCAGTATTTT.